This T cell receptor (beta chain) derives from a study of cytomegalovirus exposure and HLA in healthy donors. Study-wide points: A link between a missense DCLRE1C variant and TCR beta V- and J-gene trimming emerged from a later analysis.

Germline V gives CDR1 MNHNS, CDR2 SASEGT. The CDR3 has 16 amino acids. Deletions cut 4 bases from V and 7 bases from J, with 19 bases between. To note about this clone: Its antigen is unidentified.

PCR involved 60 Vbeta and 13 Jbeta primers. TCRdb's copy holds only in-frame clones and misses some; the assay was immunoSEQ multiplex PCR. The table records roughly 150,000 clones, about 72% of them present only once. Sequencing was done on a sample of PBMCs. This chain uses TRBV6-1 with TRBJ1-4; D not resolved. The TCR was taken from a male donor in good health and CMV-seronegative. In DNA form, the CDR3 reads TGTGCCAGCAGTGGCGGGTTACGGGGAGTTGGTGAAAAACTGTTTTTT. Translating it yields CASSGGLRGVGEKLFF.